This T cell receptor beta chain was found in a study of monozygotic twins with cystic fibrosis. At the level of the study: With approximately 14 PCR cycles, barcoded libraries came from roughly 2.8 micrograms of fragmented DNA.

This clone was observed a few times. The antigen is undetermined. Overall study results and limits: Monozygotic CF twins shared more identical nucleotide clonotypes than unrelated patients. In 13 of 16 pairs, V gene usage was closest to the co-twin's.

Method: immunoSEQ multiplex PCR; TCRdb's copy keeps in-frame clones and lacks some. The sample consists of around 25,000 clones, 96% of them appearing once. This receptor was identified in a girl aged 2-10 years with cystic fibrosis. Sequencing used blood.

The CDR3 is CASSLAIPSNYEQYF. The CDR3 DNA is TGTGCCAGCAGCTTAGCCATACCGAGTAACTACGAGCAGTACTTC. The chain recombines TRBV7-9 with TRBJ2-7; D not certain. Deletions cut 0 bases from V and 3 bases from J, with 12 bases between. The germline V gene encodes CDR1 SEHNR and CDR2 FQNEAQ (reference sequence). The CDR3 runs to 15 residues.